Listed below are T cell receptor beta chains from one sample, sequenced in a study of sequential checkpoint blockade in melanoma. Repertoires were generated with immunoSEQ multiplex PCR, while TCRdb's copy carries only in-frame clones and drops some. This sample has over 10,000 clones, with about 61% found just once. Sample: CD8+ T cells sorted from blood (inferred from file names), taken from a patient given nivolumab and ipilimumab in sequence. The source of these receptors is a human donor with melanoma. The CDR3 runs from the conserved cysteine through the conserved F or W. A D gene is named only where the DNA matches it firmly. Size is omitted from some rows. Given values are once, few, many or a class for expanded clones.

v_gene	abundance	j_gene	d_gene	CDR3nt	CDR3aa
TRBV19	.	TRBJ2-1	TRBD2	TGTGCCAGTAGGGCCCTAGCGGGAGAGATTGAGCAGTTCTTC	CASRALAGEIEQFF
TRBV11-2	.	TRBJ1-1	.	TGTGCCAGCAGCCCTTCGGGACACTGGAACACTGAAGCTTTCTTT	CASSPSGHWNTEAFF
TRBV4-2	many	TRBJ1-2	.	TGTGCCAGCAGCTTTAGGGAGAACTATGGCTACACCTTC	CASSFRENYGYTF
TRBV28	.	TRBJ2-7	.	TGTGCCAGCAGTTTTGGCAGGGATGAGCAGTACTTC	CASSFGRDEQYF
TRBV27	few	TRBJ2-7	TRBD2	TGTGCCAGCAGTAAAGGGACTAGCGGGAATTACTACGAGCAGTACTTC	CASSKGTSGNYYEQYF
TRBV30	.	TRBJ1-1	.	TGTGCCTGGGCCCCCCGGGCTGAAGCTTTCTTT	CAWAPRAEAFF
TRBV19	once	TRBJ2-2	TRBD2	TGTGCCAGTAGAGCGGGGGGCCCGAACACCGGGGAGCTGTTTTTT	CASRAGGPNTGELFF
TRBV28	.	TRBJ1-6	.	TGTGCCAGCAGTTTGTGGGACAATAATTCACCCCTCCACTTT	CASSLWDNNSPLHF
TRBV27	.	TRBJ2-1	.	TGTGCCAGCAGTTTATTGGGGCCCCTTTCCTACAATGAGCAGTTCTTC	CASSLLGPLSYNEQFF
TRBV13	.	TRBJ1-1	.	TGTGCCAGCAGCCGACGAAACTCAGGGCTTCCTGAAGCTTTCTTT	CASSRRNSGLPEAFF